The 15 T cell receptor beta chains below come from one sample, sequenced in a study of CDR3 diversity in severe acne. TCRdb analysed the PCR reads with MiXCR anew, one entry per CDR3 protein. The sample lists almost 85,000 distinct CDR3 sequences, approximately 51% seen once, with roughly an eighth in the top ten. The sequencing sample was made of blood. The receptors originated from a male donor in good health, without acne.

The rearrangement uses TRBV9 and TRBJ1-2, with D perhaps TRBD1 (5 bases). This CDR3 spans 14 amino acids. The germline V and J ends were trimmed by 0 bases and 7 bases, with 13 bases remaining between them. Germline values: CDR1 SGDLS, CDR2 YYNGEE. CDR3 amino acids: CASSVADQGSGYTF. The CDR3 DNA sequence: TGTGCCAGCAGCGTAGCGGACCAGGGTTCTGGCTACACCTTC. The complete variable domain, with remaining parts taken from reference TRBV9 and TRBJ1-2, reads DSGVTQTPKHLITATGQRVTLRCSPRSGDLSVYWYQQSLDQGLQFLIQYYNGEERAKGNILERFSAQQFPDLHSELNLSSLELGDSALYFCASSVADQGSGYTFGSGTRLTVV.

In the case of this clonotype: At one boundary the junction diverges from the germline segment, which might be a read error. This chain links TRBV7-8 with TRBJ1-1; D uncertain. The length of the CDR3 is 14 residues. Germline lookup yields CDR1 SGHVS and CDR2 FQNEAQ. This CDR3 reads CASSSAGRVPEAFF. CDR3 DNA sequence: TGTGCCAGTAGCTCCGCAGGCCGGGTACCTGAAGCTTTCTTT.

This clonotype was observed at least ten times. Being one base from a much bigger clone, this may be a read error. The genes are TRBV6-1 and TRBJ1-2; D is uncertain. There are 11 residues in the CDR3. Trimming shortened V by 11 bases and J by 4 bases, and 11 bases separated the two germline ends. The germline gives CDR1 MNHNS, CDR2 SASEGT. CDR3 DNA sequence: TGTGCCGGCATGAAGACCTATGGCTACACCTTC. This translates into CAGMKTYGYTF.

As to this clonotype: One end of the junction is discordant with germline, which a read error may explain. The chain combines TRBV19 with TRBJ1-2; 8 bases match TRBD1. Germline assignment: CDR1 LNHDA and CDR2 SQIVND (reference sequence). This CDR3 region has 17 residues. CDR3 protein: CASSLDPGRGLDYGYTF. CDR3 nucleotide sequence: TGTGCCAGTAGTCTAGACCCTGGCAGGGGGCTAGACTATGGCTACACCTTC.

V gene TRBV7-2 combines with J gene TRBJ2-5; the D gene is possibly TRBD2 (7 bases). This CDR3 is built from 17 residues. Germline CDR1 SGHTA, CDR2 FQGNSA. V dropped 5 bases and J dropped 10 bases, with 29 bases sitting between them. This chain's CDR3 is CASSDRGGGSKVVIQYF. The CDR3, as DNA: TGTGCCAGCAGCGATAGAGGGGGGGGTTCGAAAGTAGTCATCCAGTACTTC.

This clonotype was recorded only once. The chain uses TRBV7-9 and TRBJ2-3; possibly TRBD2 for D (5 bases). The CDR3 is made up of 13 amino acids. The V gene's germline CDR1 is SEHNR and CDR2 FQNEAQ (reference sequence). V lost 3 bases, J lost 11 bases, and 15 bases lay in between. CDR3: CASSFWGDNEQYF. In DNA, the CDR3 is TGTGCCAGCAGCTTTTGGGGAGACAATGAGCAGTATTTT.

A note on this clonotype: It may be a read error: a sequence one base away is much more abundant. The J gene is TRBJ2-2, the V gene TRBV25-1; D is perhaps TRBD2 (5 bases). The CDR3 is 16 amino acids. CDR1 MGHDK and CDR2 SYGVNS come from the germline V gene. CDR3 DNA sequence: TGTGCCAGCAGTGAATCGGCCAGCAAAGCCACCGGGGAGCTGGTTTTT. It codes for CASSESASKATGELVF.

This clonotype was observed many times. The chain combines TRBV29-1 with TRBJ2-1; a weak D match, TRBD2 (5 bases). The germline V and J ends were trimmed by 7 bases and 0 bases, with 13 bases remaining between them. The germline CDR1 and CDR2 sequences are SQVTM and ANQGSEA. The CDR3 consists of 14 residues. The chain's CDR3 is CSAEGLASYNEQFF. The CDR3, as DNA: TGCAGCGCCGAAGGGCTAGCCTCCTACAATGAGCAGTTCTTC.

Comment on this clonotype: Compared with germline, one end of the junction differs, possibly owing to a read error. The chain is built from TRBV10-3 and TRBJ2-7; TRBD1 matches 12 bases. This CDR3 spans 13 amino acids. The germline V gene encodes CDR1 ENHRY and CDR2 SYGVKD. The CDR3 loop is CASSRDRGHEQYF. As DNA, the CDR3 is TGTGCCAGCAGTCGGGACAGGGGGCACGAGCAGTACTTC.

The rearrangement joins TRBV20-1 to TRBJ1-2, with 8 bases aligning to TRBD1. From germline, CDR1 is DFQATT and CDR2 SNEGSKA (reference sequence). This CDR3 comprises 10 residues. With 7 bases clipped from V and 8 bases from J, the junction kept 3 bases outside the gene matches. This chain's CDR3 is CSDAGGGYTF. The CDR3 nucleotides read TGCAGTGACGCAGGGGGCGGCTACACCTTC.

The CDR3 loop is CASSPGTGAEGYTF. DNA for the CDR3: TGTGCCAGCAGCCCCGGGACAGGAGCCGAAGGCTACACCTTC. The rearrangement links TRBV11-2 to TRBJ1-2; 8 bases map to TRBD1. Trimming cost V 5 bases and J 8 bases; bases outside gene matches: 10. Germline V gene data show CDR1 as SGHAT and CDR2 as FQNNGV. The CDR3 is 14 amino acids. Drawing the rest from reference TRBV11-2 and TRBJ1-2, the complete variable domain is EAGVAQSPRYKIIEKRQSVAFWCNPISGHATLYWYQQILGQGPKLLIQFQNNGVVDDSQLPKDRFSAERLKGVDSTLKIQPAKLEDSAVYLCASSPGTGAEGYTFGSGTRLTVV.

The rearrangement links TRBV20-1 to TRBJ2-1, with 12 bases aligning to TRBD2. Germline assignment: CDR1 DFQATT and CDR2 SNEGSKA (reference sequence). The CDR3 is made up of 13 amino acids. This CDR3 reads CSVLAGGHNEQFF. DNA of the CDR3: TGCAGCGTACTAGCGGGAGGCCACAATGAGCAGTTCTTC.

The J gene is TRBJ1-6, the V gene TRBV11-2; no clear D. The CDR3 sequence is 13 residues long. Germline V gives CDR1 SGHAT, CDR2 FQNNGV. V was cut by 5 bases and J by 14 bases, with 16 bases left in between. The DNA for the CDR3 is TGTGCCAGCAGCCCTAGAGGCGAAAGCTCCCTCCACTTT. Protein product: CASSPRGESSLHF.

The genes are TRBV5-6 and TRBJ2-7; no definite D call. This CDR3 comprises 11 residues. CDR1 is SGHDT, CDR2 YYEEEE, per germline. The V end lost 4 bases, the J end lost 6 bases, and 8 bases lay between the germline ends. The CDR3: CASSLSREQYF. The CDR3 region has the DNA TGTGCCAGCAGCCTCTCACGCGAGCAGTACTTC.

The rearrangement joins TRBV20-1 to TRBJ1-3; D is undetermined. V was cut by 6 bases and J by 2 bases, with 5 bases left in between. The CDR3 length is 11 residues. CDR1 and CDR2 from the germline V gene are DFQATT and SNEGSKA (reference sequence). The DNA for the CDR3 is TGCAGTGCGGGGACTGGAAACACCATATATTTT. Protein: CSAGTGNTIYF.